The T cell receptor (beta chain) described here comes from a study of CD8+ T cells in alopecia areata. Background on the study: Each day, treated patients took oral tofacitinib twice, at 5 to 10 mg per dose.

Regarding this clone: As yet, its antigen is unknown.

Per germline, CDR1 MGHRA and CDR2 YSYEKL. The V gene lost 1 base and the J gene lost 0 bases, with 13 bases spanning the gap. This CDR3 is built from 17 residues. Sampling of alopecia areata patients yielded lesional scalp punch biopsies as well as peripheral blood. RNA was extracted and reverse transcribed into cDNA as the sequencing template. Clones were read by immunoSEQ multiplex PCR, and TCRdb kept only the in-frame ones, dropping some. The data hold approximately 12,000 clones, with around three fifths observed a single time. The study, taken as a whole, reports: Affected lesional scalp, above all in alopecia totalis/universalis, was more clonal than normal scalp.

The TCR was taken from a human donor with alopecia areata. The specimen sequenced was skin. J is TRBJ2-1 and V is TRBV4-1, with D perhaps matching TRBD2 (6 bases). The chain's CDR3 is CASSQGGVAHSYNEQFF. CDR3 coding DNA: TGCGCCAGCAGCCAAGGGGGGGTAGCGCACTCCTACAATGAGCAGTTCTTC.